Shown below are 22 T cell receptor beta chains from a single sample sequenced in a study of cytomegalovirus exposure and HLA in healthy donors. The PCR employed 60 Vbeta primers together with 13 Jbeta primers. Profiling relied on immunoSEQ multiplex PCR, and the TCRdb table lists in-frame clones only, not all of them. The table lists roughly 78,000 clones, less than 75% of them singletons. The source material was PBMCs. Receptors were obtained from a man aged 25 to 40 in good health and CMV-seropositive.

This clone was found a few times. The chain's CDR3 is CASREVYNSPLHF. The CDR3 DNA follows: TGTGCCAGCAGGGAGGTCTATAATTCACCCCTCCACTTT. The chain has TRBV6-4 and TRBJ1-6; D unclear. The germline CDR1 and CDR2 sequences are MRHNA and SNTAGT. The CDR3 loop spans 13 amino acids. V shed 6 bases and J shed 3 bases, with 6 bases lying between them.

The genes are TRBV4-1 and TRBJ2-6; the match to TRBD2 covers 11 bases. The V gene's germline CDR1 is MGHRA and CDR2 YSYEKL. CDR3 length: 20 amino acids. The V gene end was trimmed by 5 bases and the J gene end by 0 bases; junction bases not matched to a gene: 12. CDR3 protein: CASSGSSGGFADSGANVLTF. CDR3 sequence (DNA): TGCGCCAGCAGCGGGTCTAGCGGGGGGTTCGCCGACTCTGGGGCCAACGTCCTGACTTTC.

This clone has just one count. The chain is built from TRBV5-1 and TRBJ1-3, with a possible D match to TRBD1 (5 bases). Trimming stripped 2 bases from V and 1 base from J, with 13 bases between. Germline V gives CDR1 SGHRS, CDR2 YFSETQ. The CDR3 is 16 amino acids. The CDR3 sequence: CASSFQGGVSGNTIYF. CDR3 in DNA: TGCGCCAGCAGCTTTCAGGGCGGCGTATCTGGAAACACCATATATTTT.

This rearrangement joins TRBV28 to TRBJ1-2, with D maybe TRBD1 (6 bases). The CDR3 is 16 amino acids. Germline CDR1 and CDR2: MDHEN and SYDVKM. V was cut by 2 bases and J by 2 bases, with 15 bases left in between. CDR3 loop: CASSLEFVDRNYGYTF. As DNA, the CDR3 is TGTGCCAGCAGTTTAGAGTTTGTGGACAGAAACTATGGCTACACCTTC.

This clone was observed a handful of times. J is TRBJ2-2 and V is TRBV6-5; 7 positions agree with TRBD1. V was clipped by 7 bases and J by 0 bases; unmatched bases: 5. The CDR3 runs 15 residues. Per germline, CDR1 MNHEY and CDR2 SVGAGI. CDR3 DNA: TGTGCCAGCAAACAGGGGACCGCGAACACCGGGGAGCTGTTTTTT. Protein: CASKQGTANTGELFF.

This rearrangement joins TRBV19 to TRBJ1-5; D call uncertain. Trimming cost V 6 bases and J 5 bases, with 8 bases left between them. The CDR3 covers 12 residues. Looked up from germline, CDR1 is LNHDA and CDR2 is SQIVND (reference sequence). The CDR3 is CASREVDQPQHF. CDR3 DNA: TGTGCCAGTAGGGAGGTGGATCAGCCCCAGCATTTT.

This clone was observed a handful of times. The genes are TRBV7-6 and TRBJ2-7; perhaps TRBD2 as D (8 bases). The CDR3 runs 16 residues. V was pared by 3 bases and J by 3 bases, with 18 bases between. Germline CDR1 SGHVS, CDR2 FNYEAQ. The DNA of the CDR3 is TGTGCCAGCAGCTTTAGCGGGGCAGGGGGGAGCTACGAGCAGTACTTC. It is translated as CASSFSGAGGSYEQYF.

The rearrangement joins TRBV6-5 to TRBJ1-4; no clear D. The V and J ends lost 2 bases and 6 bases respectively, with 10 bases between them. There are 14 residues in the CDR3. Germline CDR1 is MNHEY and CDR2 is SVGAGI. Here the CDR3 reads CASSYTWQDEKLFF. The DNA for the CDR3 is TGTGCCAGCAGTTACACTTGGCAGGATGAAAAACTGTTTTTT.

V gene TRBV2 combines with J gene TRBJ2-5, with a weak D call TRBD1 (5 bases). The ends were cut back, 6 bases at V and 2 bases at J, with 13 bases in the middle. CDR1 SNHLY and CDR2 FYNNEI come from the germline V gene. This CDR3 spans 14 amino acids. CDR3: CASSLDSIQETQYF. CDR3 bases: TGTGCCAGCAGCCTCGACAGTATTCAAGAGACCCAGTACTTC.

This rearrangement joins TRBV10-1 to TRBJ1-3; a possible D gene is TRBD1 (6 bases). The CDR3 spans 16 residues. Germline V gene lookup returns CDR1 WNHNN and CDR2 SYGVQD (reference sequence). Between the trimmed V and J ends, which lost 0 bases and 0 bases, there was a span of 9 bases. The CDR3 here is CASSESGQLSGNTIYF. The CDR3 DNA reads TGCGCCAGCAGTGAGTCGGGACAACTCTCTGGAAACACCATATATTTT.

This clone occurred a few times. This chain joins TRBV21-1 and TRBJ2-7; the table's D call, TRBD1, was not checked against the DNA. TRBV21-1 is given as a pseudogene. The CDR3 consists of 13 residues. CDR3 region: CASSTDRTYEQYF. The CDR3, as DNA: TGTGCCAGCAGCACGGACAGAACCTACGAGCAGTACTTC.

The CDR3 nucleotides read TGCAGCGTCCCGGGACAGGGTGTTAATGAAAAACTGTTTTTT. Translation: CSVPGQGVNEKLFF. The J gene is TRBJ1-4, the V gene TRBV29-1, with 9 positions matching TRBD1. Per germline, CDR1 SQVTM and CDR2 ANQGSEA. The CDR3 is made up of 14 amino acids. V trimming: 6 bases; J trimming: 4 bases; junction bases outside the gene matches: 6.

The chain couples TRBV6-1 to TRBJ2-5; tentatively, D is TRBD2 (5 bases). The germline V and J ends were trimmed by 5 bases and 1 base, with 14 bases remaining between them. CDR3 length: 15 residues. The germline CDR1 and CDR2 sequences are MNHNS and SASEGT. In DNA form, the CDR3 reads TGTGCCAGCAGTCCGCCGGGGAGCGCCCAAGAGACCCAGTACTTC. Protein product: CASSPPGSAQETQYF.

The CDR3 region is CASSPQGAGGYTF. CDR3 sequence (DNA): TGTGCCAGCAGTCCACAGGGGGCGGGAGGCTACACCTTC. The V and J genes are TRBV6-1 and TRBJ1-2, with TRBD1 matching over 9 bases. The junction had 6 bases not matched to a gene; V was cut back by 5 bases and J by 8 bases. The CDR3 contains 13 residues. The V gene's germline CDR1 is MNHNS and CDR2 SASEGT.

The genes are TRBV5-4 and TRBJ2-7; 8 bases are a match to TRBD1. In germline, CDR1 is SGHNT, CDR2 YYREEE (reference sequence). This CDR3 is built from 15 residues. The ends lost 0 bases at V and 4 bases at J; junction bases unmatched: 6. As DNA, the CDR3 is TGTGCCAGCAGCTTGGGGACAGGGTTGGGGTACGAGCAGTACTTC. Translation gives CASSLGTGLGYEQYF.

This clone was recorded only once. CDR3 region: CSFGGGAYNEQFF. The DNA for the CDR3 is TGCAGCTTTGGGGGGGGTGCCTACAATGAGCAGTTCTTC. This chain links TRBV29-1 with TRBJ2-1; TRBD2 agrees at 7 bases. This CDR3 has 13 residues. Germline V lookup: CDR1 SQVTM, CDR2 ANQGSEA. J gave up 2 bases and V 8 bases, and 6 bases lay outside the gene matches.

CDR3 DNA: TGTGCCAGCAGTCTATTGCAGGGAAGGGGGCAGTACTTC. Protein sequence: CASSLLQGRGQYF. The chain combines TRBV2 with TRBJ2-7; maybe TRBD1 (5 bases). CDR3 length: 13 residues. Trimming cost V 5 bases and J 9 bases, with 17 bases left between them. Germline-derived CDR1 and CDR2 are SNHLY and FYNNEI.

The rearrangement links TRBV9 to TRBJ2-5, with TRBD1 as a possible D gene (5 bases). Trimming took 0 bases from V and 10 from J, leaving 16 bases between them. Per germline, CDR1 SGDLS and CDR2 YYNGEE. The CDR3 consists of 14 residues. The CDR3 loop is CASSVEAGWSSQYF. For the CDR3, the DNA is TGTGCCAGCAGCGTAGAGGCAGGGTGGTCGAGCCAGTACTTC.

J is TRBJ1-6 and V is TRBV29-1; D not resolved. With 6 bases removed from V and 7 bases from J, the gap between germline ends came to 13 bases. The CDR3 covers 13 residues. CDR1 and CDR2 (germline): SQVTM, ANQGSEA. The CDR3 loop reads CSVLPEMNSPLHF. The DNA of the CDR3 is TGCAGCGTCCTCCCCGAGATGAATTCACCCCTCCACTTT.

This clone was seen a few times. This chain connects TRBV28 to TRBJ2-3, with 11 positions matching TRBD2. With 2 bases clipped from V and 1 base from J, the junction kept 2 bases outside the gene matches. The germline gives CDR1 MDHEN, CDR2 SYDVKM. This CDR3 has 16 residues. CDR3 residues: CASSLIAGGGTDTQYF. Here the CDR3 DNA reads TGTGCCAGCAGTTTAATAGCGGGAGGGGGCACAGATACGCAGTATTTT.

The chain has TRBV4-1 and TRBJ2-2; TRBD2 matches at 14 bases. The CDR3 sequence is 18 residues long. In germline, CDR1 is MGHRA, CDR2 YSYEKL. With 4 bases clipped from V and 3 bases from J, the junction kept 7 bases outside the gene matches. The CDR3 here is CASSPRTSGGIDTGELFF. In DNA form, the CDR3 reads TGCGCCAGCAGCCCGAGGACTAGCGGGGGGATAGACACCGGGGAGCTGTTTTTT.

The chain has TRBV5-1 and TRBJ2-5; TRBD2 is a possible D gene (6 bases). Germline V gives CDR1 SGHRS, CDR2 YFSETQ. Trimming left V 3 bases short and J 2 bases short, with 14 bases between. The CDR3 covers 15 residues. The CDR3 DNA reads TGCGCCAGCAGCTCCGGGACTGGACCGCAAGAGACCCAGTACTTC. The encoded protein is CASSSGTGPQETQYF. Full variable domain (rest looked up from reference TRBV5-1 and TRBJ2-5): KAGVTQTPRYLIKTRGQQVTLSCSPISGHRSVSWYQQTPGQGLQFLFEYFSETQRNKGNFPGRFSGRQFSNSRSEMNVSTLELGDSALYLCASSSGTGPQETQYFGPGTRLLVL.